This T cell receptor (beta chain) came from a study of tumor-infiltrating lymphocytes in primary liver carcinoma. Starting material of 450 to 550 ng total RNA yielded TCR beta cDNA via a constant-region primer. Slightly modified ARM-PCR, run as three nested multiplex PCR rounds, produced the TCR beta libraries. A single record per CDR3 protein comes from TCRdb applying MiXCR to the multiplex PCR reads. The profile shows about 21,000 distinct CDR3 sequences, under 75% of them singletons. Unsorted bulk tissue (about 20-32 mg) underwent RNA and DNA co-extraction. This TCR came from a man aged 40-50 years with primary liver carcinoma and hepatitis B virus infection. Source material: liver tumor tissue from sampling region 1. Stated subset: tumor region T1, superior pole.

The chain's CDR3 is CASGQGQWRPQHF. In DNA form, the CDR3 reads TGTGCCAGCGGGCAGGGGCAATGGCGGCCCCAGCATTTT. The J gene is TRBJ1-5, the V gene TRBV2; D may be TRBD1 (6 bases). This CDR3 is built from 13 residues. Deletions cut 8 bases from V and 9 bases from J, with 17 bases between. Germline V gene data show CDR1 as SNHLY and CDR2 as FYNNEI.